Each of the 30 T cell receptor beta chains below was sequenced from the same sample in a study of neoadjuvant anti-PD-1 for oral cavity cancer. The method was immunoSEQ multiplex PCR; TCRdb's version includes in-frame clones alone and lacks a portion of them. The sample shows some 70,000 clones, 70% to 90% of them seen only once. Time point specified: after neoadjuvant nivolumab, at surgical resection. This specimen consisted of PBMCs, obtained after nivolumab (anti-PD-1) treatment. Receptors originate from a person between 40 and 85 years old with oral cavity squamous cell carcinoma.

The chain has TRBV4-1 and TRBJ2-7; tentatively, D is TRBD2 (7 bases). CDR3 length: 15 amino acids. The V gene lost 0 bases and the J gene lost 2 bases, with 11 bases spanning the gap. Germline V gives CDR1 MGHRA, CDR2 YSYEKL. CDR3 protein: CASSQDRGGPYEQYF. CDR3 in DNA: TGCGCCAGCAGCCAAGATAGGGGGGGACCCTACGAGCAGTACTTC.

The chain uses TRBV9 and TRBJ2-5; 8 bases fit TRBD2. Germline lookup yields CDR1 SGDLS and CDR2 YYNGEE. The CDR3 covers 16 residues. V dropped 0 bases and J dropped 5; count of bases not matched to a gene: 9. In DNA, the CDR3 is TGTGCCAGCAGCGTAGATCAAGCGGGAGTGGTGGAGACCCAGTACTTC. It yields the protein CASSVDQAGVVETQYF.

The chain joins TRBV5-1 to TRBJ2-4; D gene uncertain. V lost 3 bases, J lost 8 bases, and 9 bases lay in between. Germline values: CDR1 SGHRS, CDR2 YFSETQ. The length of the CDR3 is 12 residues. CDR3 sequence reads: CASSSLGYIQYF. In nucleotides, the CDR3 is TGCGCCAGCAGCTCCCTAGGGTACATTCAGTACTTC.

The chain has TRBV28 and TRBJ2-7; D is possibly TRBD1 (6 bases). CDR1 is MDHEN and CDR2 is SYDVKM in the germline V gene. The CDR3 is 12 residues long. The germline V and J ends were trimmed by 6 bases and 4 bases, with 10 bases remaining between them. CDR3 sequence (DNA): TGTGCCAGCAGGAACAGGGTTTACGAGCAGTACTTC. As protein: CASRNRVYEQYF.

Only a few counts were recorded for this clone. This chain links TRBV28 with TRBJ2-7, with 11 bases that match TRBD2. Germline lookup yields CDR1 MDHEN and CDR2 SYDVKM. The trim removed 5 bases at V and 2 bases at J, leaving 5 bases unmatched. The CDR3 contains 15 residues. CDR3 sequence: CASSRTSGPTYEQYF. The CDR3 DNA reads TGTGCCAGCAGTCGGACTAGCGGGCCTACCTACGAGCAGTACTTC.

This CDR3 reads CSVERDTDTQYF. CDR3 coding DNA: TGCAGCGTTGAGCGGGACACAGATACGCAGTATTTT. This chain joins TRBV29-1 and TRBJ2-3; D might be TRBD2 (6 bases). Trimming left V 3 bases short and J 2 bases short, with 6 bases between. The CDR3 runs 12 residues. Per the germline V gene, CDR1 is SQVTM and CDR2 is ANQGSEA.

The chain carries TRBV19 and TRBJ2-1; D not certain. The CDR3 spans 13 residues. V was pared by 0 bases and J by 11 bases, with 11 bases between. Germline V gene sequence: CDR1 LNHDA, CDR2 SQIVND (reference sequence). CDR3 sequence: CASSIETSQKQFF. For the CDR3, the DNA is TGTGCCAGTAGTATAGAAACCTCCCAGAAGCAGTTCTTC. The variable domain in full, with the rest retrieved from reference TRBV19 and TRBJ2-1, is DGGITQSPKYLFRKEGQNVTLSCEQNLNHDAMYWYRQDPGQGLRLIYYSQIVNDFQKGDIAEGYSVSREKKESFPLTVTSAQKNPTAFYLCASSIETSQKQFFGPGTRLTVL.

The rearrangement joins TRBV6-5 to TRBJ1-2; 7 nucleotides agree with TRBD1. Germline assignment: CDR1 MNHEY and CDR2 SVGAGI. The CDR3 consists of 16 residues. V shed 2 bases, J shed 4 bases, and the junction held 10 bases outside the gene matches. This CDR3 reads CASSYGGGQLIYGYTF. The CDR3 bases are TGTGCCAGCAGTTACGGGGGGGGACAGCTAATCTATGGCTACACCTTC.

The rearrangement joins TRBV7-6 to TRBJ1-1; D is unclear. The germline V gene has CDR1 SGHVS and CDR2 FNYEAQ. Deletions cut 2 bases from V and 1 base from J, with 8 bases between. CDR3 length: 14 residues. The CDR3 sequence is CASSLRPENTEAFF. The CDR3 nucleotides are TGTGCCAGCAGCTTAAGGCCAGAGAACACTGAAGCTTTCTTT. Based on the CDR3 plus reference TRBV7-6 and TRBJ1-1, the full variable domain is GAGVSQSPRYKVTKRGQDVALRCDPISGHVSLYWYRQALGQGPEFLTYFNYEAQQDKSGLPNDRFSAERPEGSISTLTIQRTEQRDSAMYRCASSLRPENTEAFFGQGTRLTVV.

This chain joins TRBV5-1 and TRBJ1-5, with D perhaps TRBD1 (5 bases). This CDR3 spans 14 amino acids. Looked up from germline, CDR1 is SGHRS and CDR2 is YFSETQ. V shed 0 bases and J shed 2 bases, with 6 bases lying between them. CDR3 sequence reads: CASSLEGGNQPQHF. CDR3 in DNA: TGCGCCAGCAGCTTGGAAGGGGGCAATCAGCCCCAGCATTTT.

V usage is TRBV6-1 and J usage is TRBJ2-2, with D tentatively TRBD2 (6 bases). This CDR3 has 14 amino acids. V lost 3 bases and J 6 bases, leaving 11 bases between the germline ends. The germline CDR1 and CDR2 sequences are MNHNS and SASEGT. In DNA, the CDR3 is TGTGCCAGCAGTGAGGAGGGGCTAGCCGGGGAGCTGTTTTTT. The encoded protein is CASSEEGLAGELFF.

This CDR3 reads CASSLLWTTYNEQFF. CDR3 coding DNA: TGTGCCAGCAGCTTATTGTGGACCACCTACAATGAGCAGTTCTTC. The rearrangement joins TRBV11-2 to TRBJ2-1; no definite D call. The CDR3 has 15 residues. Deletions cut 2 bases from V and 2 bases from J, with 10 bases between. Germline CDR1 is SGHAT and CDR2 is FQNNGV.

A single count supports this clone. The V gene is TRBV5-5, the J gene TRBJ2-3; D is possibly TRBD2 (5 bases). Per the germline V gene, CDR1 is SGHKS and CDR2 is YYEKEE (reference sequence). Deletions cut 0 bases from V and 6 bases from J, with 11 bases between. CDR3 length: 14 residues. CDR3 protein: CASSLAGNSDTQYF. Written as DNA, the CDR3 is TGTGCCAGCAGCTTGGCGGGGAATAGCGATACGCAGTATTTT.

The chain uses TRBV6-6 and TRBJ2-1; 8 positions match TRBD2. This CDR3 spans 14 amino acids. Germline CDR1 reads MNHNY; CDR2 reads SVGAGI (reference sequence). After removal of 5 bases from V and 6 bases from J, the junction contained 6 bases not matched to a gene. The CDR3 region is CASSAGTRGNEQFF. The CDR3 nucleotides read TGTGCCAGCAGTGCCGGGACTAGAGGCAATGAGCAGTTCTTC.

This clone has only one observation. This chain joins TRBV2 and TRBJ1-1; 7 nucleotides agree with TRBD1. The trim removed 11 bases at V and 11 bases at J, leaving 14 bases unmatched. Germline assignment: CDR1 SNHLY and CDR2 FYNNEI. This CDR3 contains 12 residues. CDR3 sequence: CADLTGARGAFF. The CDR3 DNA reads TGTGCCGACCTGACCGGGGCCAGGGGGGCTTTCTTT.

The CDR3 loop reads CASSFPAVGDTGELFF. CDR3 bases: TGTGCCAGCAGTTTCCCAGCGGTCGGGGACACCGGGGAGCTGTTTTTT. This rearrangement joins TRBV28 to TRBJ2-2, with D possibly matching TRBD2 (5 bases). The CDR3 totals 16 residues. The V gene's germline CDR1 is MDHEN and CDR2 SYDVKM. V lost 3 bases to trimming and J lost 3 bases, with 14 bases between them.

The table lists this clone with a few counts. A junction end diverges from the germline sequence, so it may reflect a read error. The chain has TRBV19 and TRBJ1-2, with D perhaps matching TRBD1 (5 bases). The germline V gene encodes CDR1 LNHDA and CDR2 SQIVND (reference sequence). The CDR3 extends over 13 amino acids. The CDR3 sequence is CASDDRSKYGYTF. The CDR3 DNA reads TGTGCCAGTGACGACAGATCTAAGTATGGCTACACCTTC.

The gene calls are TRBV19 and TRBJ2-2; 12 bases are a match to TRBD2. CDR3 length: 17 amino acids. The J segment lost 2 bases and the V segment lost 4 bases, leaving 5 bases of the junction unmatched. Germline V lookup: CDR1 LNHDA, CDR2 SQIVND (reference sequence). CDR3 nucleotide sequence: TGTGCCAGTAGTAAACTAGCGGGAGGCGAAAACACCGGGGAGCTGTTTTTT. Translation: CASSKLAGGENTGELFF.

This clone has only one observation. This chain links TRBV5-8 with TRBJ2-1; perhaps TRBD2 as D (6 bases). Germline assignment: CDR1 SGHTS and CDR2 YDEGEE. V lost 0 bases, J lost 7 bases, and 14 bases lay in between. CDR3 length: 15 amino acids. The CDR3 loop is CASSLGPGEYNEQFF. CDR3 nucleotides: TGTGCCAGCAGCTTGGGGCCGGGAGAGTATAATGAGCAGTTCTTC.

This sequence joins TRBV7-8 and TRBJ1-2, with D maybe TRBD1 (5 bases). This CDR3 contains 15 residues. The V and J ends lost 1 base and 4 bases respectively, with 13 bases between them. Germline CDR1 is SGHVS and CDR2 is FQNEAQ. Written as DNA, the CDR3 is TGTGCCAGCAGCTTAGAAGTGGGACGTAGCTATGGCTACACCTTC. Protein: CASSLEVGRSYGYTF.

The CDR3 spells CASSLVRGGEKLFF. Written as DNA, the CDR3 is TGTGCCAGCAGTTTGGTCCGGGGTGGTGAAAAACTGTTTTTT. The gene calls are TRBV27 and TRBJ1-4; the D is unclear. This CDR3 spans 14 amino acids. CDR1 and CDR2 from the germline V gene are MNHEY and SMNVEV (reference sequence). The V and J ends lost 3 bases and 7 bases respectively, with 12 bases between them.

The chain combines TRBV7-9 with TRBJ2-2; no firm D call. V lost 2 bases to trimming and J lost 10 bases, with 5 bases between them. This CDR3 spans 11 amino acids. Per germline, CDR1 SEHNR and CDR2 FQNEAQ (reference sequence). CDR3 sequence: CASSLRTELFF. The CDR3 DNA is TGTGCCAGCAGCTTAAGGACGGAGCTGTTTTTT. Filled out from reference TRBV7-9 and TRBJ2-2, the complete variable domain reads DTGVSQNPRHKITKRGQNVTFRCDPISEHNRLYWYRQTLGQGPEFLTYFQNEAQLEKSRLLSDRFSAERPKGSFSTLEIQRTEQGDSAMYLCASSLRTELFFGEGSRLTVL.

The chain employs TRBV28 and TRBJ1-1; 8 bases map to TRBD1. Germline lookup yields CDR1 MDHEN and CDR2 SYDVKM. The V and J ends lost 2 bases and 8 bases, in that order; junction bases with no gene match: 1. The CDR3 consists of 12 residues. The CDR3 region is CASSLGDREAFF. The CDR3 DNA is TGTGCCAGCAGTTTAGGGGACAGGGAAGCTTTCTTT.

CDR3 residues: CASSLGRRGQGLRQPQHF. The CDR3 DNA is TGTGCCAGCAGCTTAGGGCGCAGGGGACAGGGGTTGAGGCAGCCCCAGCATTTT. This chain connects TRBV7-8 to TRBJ1-5; 10 bases match TRBD1. From germline, CDR1 is SGHVS and CDR2 FQNEAQ. CDR3 size: 18 residues. V gave up 1 base and J gave up 7 bases; unmatched junction bases: 13. The full variable domain, with the rest looked up from reference TRBV7-8 and TRBJ1-5, is GAGVSQSPRYKVAKRGQDVALRCDPISGHVSLFWYQQALGQGPEFLTYFQNEAQLDKSGLPSDRFFAERPEGSVSTLKIQRTQQEDSAVYLCASSLGRRGQGLRQPQHFGDGTRLSIL.

The V gene is TRBV29-1, the J gene TRBJ2-7; 7 nucleotides align to TRBD1. CDR1 SQVTM and CDR2 ANQGSEA come from the germline V gene. This CDR3 has 17 amino acids. The V and J ends lost 1 base and 0 bases, in that order; junction bases with no gene match: 12. The CDR3 DNA reads TGCAGCGTTGAAGCCCCTAGGACAGGAGCCCTCTCCTACGAGCAGTACTTC. This codes for CSVEAPRTGALSYEQYF.

The genes are TRBV4-1 and TRBJ1-5; D gene ambiguous. This CDR3 spans 13 amino acids. The ends were cut back, 1 base at V and 7 bases at J, with 8 bases in the middle. Germline CDR1 and CDR2: MGHRA and YSYEKL. The CDR3 bases are TGCGCCAGCAGCCAAGTAGGCGGGCAGCCCCAGCATTTT. This gives the protein CASSQVGGQPQHF.

The rearrangement uses TRBV27 and TRBJ2-2, with 7 bases lining up with TRBD1. The CDR3 is 14 amino acids. Germline V gene lookup returns CDR1 MNHEY and CDR2 SMNVEV (reference sequence). V dropped 7 bases and J dropped 1; count of bases not matched to a gene: 3. DNA for the CDR3: TGTGCCAGCATTAGGACAGGGAACACCGGGGAGCTGTTTTTT. Encoded protein: CASIRTGNTGELFF.

The chain is built from TRBV29-1 and TRBJ1-5; TRBD1 aligns across 9 bases. Germline V lookup: CDR1 SQVTM, CDR2 ANQGSEA. The CDR3 length is 14 residues. V lost 4 bases to trimming and J lost 7 bases; unmatched junction nucleotides: 8. CDR3 sequence (DNA): TGCAGCGTTGGAAACGGACAGGGGAGCCAGCCCCAGCATTTT. It yields the protein CSVGNGQGSQPQHF.

This rearrangement joins TRBV28 to TRBJ2-6, with 10 positions matching TRBD2. Germline V CDR1 and CDR2: MDHEN, SYDVKM. V was clipped by 2 bases and J by 0 bases; unmatched bases: 1. The CDR3 sequence is 17 residues long. CDR3 residues: CASSLLAGVSGANVLTF. As DNA, the CDR3 is TGTGCCAGCAGTTTACTAGCGGGAGTCTCTGGGGCCAACGTCCTGACTTTC. Full variable domain (rest looked up from reference TRBV28 and TRBJ2-6): DVKVTQSSRYLVKRTGEKVFLECVQDMDHENMFWYRQDPGLGLRLIYFSYDVKMKEKGDIPEGYSVSREKKERFSLILESASTNQTSMYLCASSLLAGVSGANVLTFGAGSRLTVL.

The V gene is TRBV5-1, the J gene TRBJ2-1, with 12 bases identical to TRBD2. There are 16 residues in the CDR3. Germline V gene sequence: CDR1 SGHRS, CDR2 YFSETQ. With V trimmed by 1 base and J by 7 bases, 6 bases remained unmatched. As DNA, the CDR3 is TGCGCCAGCAGCTTGTGGACTAGCGGGACTATTAATGAGCAGTTCTTC. It specifies CASSLWTSGTINEQFF.